This T cell receptor (beta chain) was sequenced during a study of cytomegalovirus exposure and HLA in healthy donors. Study-level information: Around 89 million unique TCRs from HLA-typed donors made up an early data release. Overall study results and limits: What TCR beta sequences reportedly achieved was accurate prediction of HLA-A and HLA-B alleles in most subjects. In a later analysis, a missense DCLRE1C variant was linked to TCR beta V- and J-gene trimming. Most TCR sequences showed up rarely, but some public TCRs showed up in many donors.

Per the germline V gene, CDR1 is LGHNA and CDR2 is YSLEER. Trimming shortened V by 3 bases and J by 3 bases, and 8 bases separated the two germline ends. The CDR3 spans 13 residues. Vbeta (60) and Jbeta (13) primers were used in the PCR. TCRdb's table, derived via immunoSEQ multiplex PCR, lists solely in-frame clones and lacks some. The sample yields 50,000 to 70,000 clones, 80% seen once. As to this clone: The antigen is unknown.

The material sequenced was PBMCs. The genes are TRBV4-3 and TRBJ1-1; D might be TRBD1 (5 bases). This receptor was obtained from a male donor in good health and CMV-seronegative. This chain's CDR3 is CASSQTGDTEAFF. For the CDR3, the DNA is TGCGCCAGCAGCCAGACGGGGGACACTGAAGCTTTCTTT.